The clone carrying this TCR beta chain was counted many times. This sample was included in a study of T-cell memory formation after mild COVID-19. The germline gives CDR1 SNHLY, CDR2 FYNNEI. The J segment lost 2 bases and the V segment lost 8 bases, leaving 4 bases of the junction unmatched. The CDR3 is 13 amino acids. TCRdb reprocessed the 5' RACE reads via MiXCR and lists one record per CDR3 protein. This table has roughly 13,000 distinct CDR3 sequences, around 12% appearing once. The clonotype comes from an adult woman who had mild COVID-19 (a few samples of this study predate the infection). Cell type and time point are not known. J is TRBJ1-1 and V is TRBV2; 8 nucleotides match TRBD1. Sequences were obtained from PBMCs or a T cell subset sorted from them (not recorded which). The CDR3 DNA sequence: TGTGCCAGCGGGACAGGAGATAACACTGAAGCTTTCTTT. Translation: CASGTGDNTEAFF.